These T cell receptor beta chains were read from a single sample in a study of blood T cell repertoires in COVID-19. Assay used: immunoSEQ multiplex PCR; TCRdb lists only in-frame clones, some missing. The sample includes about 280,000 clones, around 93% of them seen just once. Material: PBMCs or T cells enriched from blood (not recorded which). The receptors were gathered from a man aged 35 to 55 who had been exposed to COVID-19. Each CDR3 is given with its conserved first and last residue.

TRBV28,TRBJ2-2,CAINQQKTGELFF
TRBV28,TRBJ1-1,CASSSGGGVNTEAFF
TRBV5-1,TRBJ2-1,CASSNTGVSGRETEQFF
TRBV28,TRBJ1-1,CASSSGGMNTEAFF
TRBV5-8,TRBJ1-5,CASSWGGFSNQPQHF
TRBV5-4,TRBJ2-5,CASSLFIQGRKTQYF
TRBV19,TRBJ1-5,CASSLGQAQGQPQHF
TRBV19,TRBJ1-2,CASSIGFGRPANYGYTF
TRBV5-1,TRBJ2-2,CASSLVSGSGELFF
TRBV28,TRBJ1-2,CASSSTIGQGGYGYTF
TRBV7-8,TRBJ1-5,CASSSITGQNQPQHF
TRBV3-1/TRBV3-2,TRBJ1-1,CASSQQIQNTEAFF
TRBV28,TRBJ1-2,CASEDGQGASGYTF
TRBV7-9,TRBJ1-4,CASSDRGEGEKLFF
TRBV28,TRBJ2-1,CASSGLAGTDEQFF
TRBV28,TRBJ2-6,CASSPPQGAGSGANVLTF
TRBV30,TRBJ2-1,CAWIAGSTYNEQFF
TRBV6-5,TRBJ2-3,CASRVRDRDRQYF
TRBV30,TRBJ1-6,CAWSAADNSPLHF
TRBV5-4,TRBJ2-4,CASSFGQGNIQYF
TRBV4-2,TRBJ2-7,CASSQEGQASYEQYF
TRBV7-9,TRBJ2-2,CASSLGATSGRHTGELFF
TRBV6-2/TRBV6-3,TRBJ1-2,CASSSPLTAYTF
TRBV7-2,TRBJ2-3,CASSFYYSTDTQYF
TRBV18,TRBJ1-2,CASSPTTDYGYTF
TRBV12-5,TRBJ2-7,CASGLASADRIQTPYEQYF
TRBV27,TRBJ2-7,CASSYESGTGGKGFSYEQYF
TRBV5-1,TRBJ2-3,CASSLGLAGDPDTQYF
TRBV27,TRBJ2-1,CASSLLGLAGQGGNEQFF
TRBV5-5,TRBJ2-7,CASSIGTSGSMAYEQYF
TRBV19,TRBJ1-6,CATAWASNSPLHF
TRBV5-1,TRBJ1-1,CASSSHTGINTEAFF
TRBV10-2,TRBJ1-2,CASSETWGDYGYTF
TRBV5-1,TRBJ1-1,CASSLGQGYTEAFF
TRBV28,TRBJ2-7,CASSLYSGYPYEQYF
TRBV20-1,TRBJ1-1,CSALTGSRAFF
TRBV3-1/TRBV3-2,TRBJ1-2,CASSQPWTGVYGYTF
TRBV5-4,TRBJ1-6,CASSRAGTGYNSPLHF
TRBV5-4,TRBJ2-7,CASSSSSYEQYF
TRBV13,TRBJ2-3,CASSLVPDSESDTQYF
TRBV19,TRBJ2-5,CASSIVAVQETQYF
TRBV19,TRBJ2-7,CASSMASGSKFSEQYF
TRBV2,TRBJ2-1,CASKPGTGAPNEQFF
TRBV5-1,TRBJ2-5,CASSLQNRGRVETQYF
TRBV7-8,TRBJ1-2,CASSPYLEGYTF
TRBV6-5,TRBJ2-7,CASRRTSGDYEQYF
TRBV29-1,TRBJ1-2,CSVENPGLYGYTF
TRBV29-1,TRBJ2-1,CSVEDSSTSGRYVFF
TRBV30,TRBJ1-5,CAWSGQGALGPQHF
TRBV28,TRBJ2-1,CASSFRGYGNYNEQFF